The 13 T cell receptor beta chains reported below all come from one sample, sequenced in a study of shared clonotypes between healthy human individuals. The method was immunoSEQ multiplex PCR; TCRdb's version includes in-frame clones alone and lacks a portion of them. The table lists 2 million to 2.5 million clones, 95% of them singletons. Sequencing was carried out using naive CD4+ T cells sorted from blood. Described subset: CD45RA+ positively selected. These receptors were taken from a man aged 18-30 years in good health.

J is TRBJ2-6 and V is TRBV30, with TRBD2 as a possible D gene (7 bases). The V gene lost 6 bases and the J gene lost 5 bases, with 14 bases spanning the gap. The CDR3 consists of 14 residues. Germline values: CDR1 GTSNPN, CDR2 SVGIG (reference sequence). CDR3 bases: TGTGCCTGTTGGGGGGGCTTCTGGGCCAACGTCCTGACTTTC. Protein sequence: CACWGGFWANVLTF.

The chain employs TRBV28 and TRBJ1-3, with D perhaps TRBD1 (5 bases). The V and J ends lost 6 bases and 6 bases respectively, with 18 bases between them. This CDR3 contains 15 residues. Germline loops: CDR1 MDHEN, CDR2 SYDVKM. The CDR3 sequence: CASRDAGWEENTIYF. DNA of the CDR3: TGTGCCAGCAGAGATGCAGGGTGGGAAGAAAACACCATATATTTT.

This sequence joins TRBV2 and TRBJ2-7, with TRBD1 matching 9 bases. V lost 6 bases and J lost 8; bases outside the gene matches: 14. The CDR3 sequence is 15 residues long. CDR1 is SNHLY and CDR2 is FYNNEI in the germline V gene. DNA for the CDR3: TGTGCCAGCAGAGACACCGGGACAGGGTCCCTAAAGCAGTACTTC. Residues: CASRDTGTGSLKQYF.

CDR3: CASSPKATGGSTDTQYF. The CDR3, as DNA: TGTGCCAGCTCACCAAAGGCGACAGGGGGGAGCACAGATACGCAGTATTTT. The chain couples TRBV18 to TRBJ2-3, with TRBD1 identical over 9 bases. The CDR3 has 17 residues. Germline loops: CDR1 KGHSH, CDR2 LQKENI. Germline trimming cut 2 bases from V and 0 bases from J; bases unmatched to any gene: 6.

Concerning this clone itself: The sample has other DNA sequences that encode this CDR3 too. The CDR3 DNA sequence: TGTGCCAGTAGTTCGGGGGGCCCCTACGAGCAGTACTTC. This sequence encodes CASSSGGPYEQYF. The chain has TRBV19 and TRBJ2-7, with a possible D match to TRBD2 (7 bases). This CDR3 has 13 residues. The V gene's germline CDR1 is LNHDA and CDR2 SQIVND (reference sequence). V lost 5 bases and J lost 2, with 10 bases in between.

This clone was observed a single time. This chain connects TRBV14 to TRBJ2-1; D unresolved. CDR3 length equals 11 residues. Trimming took 5 bases from V and 7 from J, leaving 6 bases between them. Per the germline V gene, CDR1 is SGHDN and CDR2 is FVKESK. The CDR3 loop reads CASSFNNEQFF. Here the CDR3 DNA reads TGTGCCAGCAGCTTCAATAATGAGCAGTTCTTC.

The V call is TRBV2, the J call TRBJ2-5; 7 nucleotides agree with TRBD2. V gave up 2 bases and J gave up 4 bases; unmatched junction bases: 4. Germline V gene sequence: CDR1 SNHLY, CDR2 FYNNEI. The CDR3 has 14 residues. The CDR3 region has the DNA TGTGCCAGCAGTGAACGCTGGGGGGGAGAGACCCAGTACTTC. Translation gives CASSERWGGETQYF.

The rearrangement joins TRBV11-2 to TRBJ2-1; 8 positions match TRBD1. Germline V gene lookup returns CDR1 SGHAT and CDR2 FQNNGV. V was clipped by 5 bases and J by 5 bases; unmatched bases: 8. The CDR3 runs to 15 residues. In DNA, the CDR3 is TGTGCCAGCAGCGTGTACAGGGGGACAAACAATGAGCAGTTCTTC. It translates to CASSVYRGTNNEQFF.

The rearrangement links TRBV11-2 to TRBJ2-1; D is undetermined. The ends were cut back, 4 bases at V and 7 bases at J, with 14 bases in the middle. Germline values: CDR1 SGHAT, CDR2 FQNNGV. CDR3 length: 14 residues. The CDR3 nucleotides read TGTGCCAGCAGCTCTATGTGGACGGGTAATGAGCAGTTCTTC. Its translation: CASSSMWTGNEQFF.

Here the CDR3 DNA reads TGTGCCAGCAGTGAAGCAGGCGCAGCCTATAATTCACCCCTCCACTTT. This encodes CASSEAGAAYNSPLHF. The gene calls are TRBV6-1 and TRBJ1-6, with no clear D. The V and J ends lost 0 bases and 2 bases respectively, with 8 bases between them. CDR1 is MNHNS, CDR2 SASEGT, per germline. The CDR3 totals 16 residues.

The genes are TRBV2 and TRBJ1-2; D is undetermined. The CDR3 is 14 amino acids. In germline, CDR1 is SNHLY, CDR2 FYNNEI. Trimming removed 6 bases from V and 1 base from J, with 12 bases in between. The CDR3: CASRTYSDNYGYTF. As DNA, the CDR3 is TGTGCCAGCAGGACCTACAGTGATAACTATGGCTACACCTTC.

The rearrangement links TRBV6-1 to TRBJ1-3; D perhaps matches TRBD1 (6 bases). V was pared by 4 bases and J by 4 bases, with 11 bases between. The germline gives CDR1 MNHNS, CDR2 SASEGT. The CDR3 runs 14 residues. CDR3 loop: CASSVSGDGNTIYF. The CDR3 DNA follows: TGTGCCAGCAGTGTATCAGGGGACGGAAACACCATATATTTT.

This chain joins TRBV6-1 and TRBJ1-2, with D perhaps TRBD1 (6 bases). The CDR3 loop spans 12 amino acids. Trimming stripped 7 bases from V and 4 bases from J, with 10 bases between. CDR1 MNHNS and CDR2 SASEGT come from the germline V gene. The DNA of the CDR3 is TGTGCCAGCACCGGGGGCGGCTATGGCTACACCTTC. Translated: CASTGGGYGYTF.